The source of this T cell receptor (beta chain) is a study of OX40 agonist ivuxolimab in advanced cancers. On the study more broadly: A diagnosis of hepatocellular carcinoma, melanoma, renal cell or head and neck cancer was present in dose-escalation patients. Partial responses were recorded for three patients, including one with hepatocellular carcinoma and two with cutaneous melanoma.

Concerning this clone: As yet, its antigen is unknown.

Repertoires were generated with immunoSEQ multiplex PCR, while TCRdb's copy carries only in-frame clones and drops some. The repertoire includes about 68,000 clones, around 85% of them detected once, and approximately 0.68% sits in the top ten. The CDR3 extends over 10 amino acids. Germline CDR1 is DFQATT and CDR2 is SNEGSKA (reference sequence). V dropped 3 bases and J dropped 11 bases, with 10 bases sitting between them. Findings of the study overall: On average, CD8+ T cells had more expanded clones than CD4+. Still undetermined is the antigen specificity of the expanded peripheral T cells.

This receptor was taken from an adult with an advanced solid tumor such as melanoma, head and neck, liver or kidney cancer. This sequence joins TRBV20-1 and TRBJ1-1; unclear D gene. The sequenced sample was CD4+ or CD8+ T cells sorted from blood, obtained in a trial of the OX40 agonist ivuxolimab. CDR3 coding DNA: TGCAGTGCTAGCGTCCTGAGGGCTTTCTTT. It is translated as CSASVLRAFF.